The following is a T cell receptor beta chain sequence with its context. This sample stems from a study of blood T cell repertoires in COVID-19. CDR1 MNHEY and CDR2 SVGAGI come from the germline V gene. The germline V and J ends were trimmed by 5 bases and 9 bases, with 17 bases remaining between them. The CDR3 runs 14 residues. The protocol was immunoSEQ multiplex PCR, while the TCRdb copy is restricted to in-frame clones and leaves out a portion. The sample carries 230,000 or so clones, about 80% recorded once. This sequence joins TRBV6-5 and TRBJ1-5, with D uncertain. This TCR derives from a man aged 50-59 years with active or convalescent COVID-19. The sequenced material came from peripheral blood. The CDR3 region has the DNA TGTGCCAGCAGTCCGACTCCGTCCGGATGGCCCCAGCATTTT. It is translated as CASSPTPSGWPQHF.